Shown below are 2 T cell receptor beta chains from a single sample sequenced in a study of Ad26.COV2.S vaccination and SARS-CoV-2 variants. Sequenced by immunoSEQ multiplex PCR; TCRdb stores in-frame clones only, minus some. The data contain roughly 350,000 clones, 87% of them singletons. Treatment in this sample: around 19 received Ad26.COV2.S at low or high dose, single or two shots; about 5 received placebo; per-sample allocation not given. It was on day 63 after the first vaccine or placebo injection that samples were taken. The source was peripheral blood, collected in a trial of Ad26.COV2.S vaccine versus placebo. These receptors came from a person aged 18-65 years who received the Ad26.COV2.S COVID-19 vaccine or a placebo.

V gene TRBV4-1 combines with J gene TRBJ1-1; D is possibly TRBD1 (5 bases). CDR1 MGHRA and CDR2 YSYEKL come from the germline V gene. CDR3 length: 14 residues. V dropped 0 bases and J dropped 4 bases, with 9 bases sitting between them. The CDR3 coding sequence is TGCGCCAGCAGCCAAGATGGGGGTTTCACTGAAGCTTTCTTT. Protein product: CASSQDGGFTEAFF.

With respect to this clone: The same CDR3 arises from other DNA sequences in this sample as well. This chain connects TRBV7-3 to TRBJ2-3, with D unclear. V was trimmed by 3 bases and J by 0 bases, leaving 7 bases between them. This CDR3 is built from 14 residues. Looked up from germline, CDR1 is SGHTA and CDR2 is FQGTGA. DNA of the CDR3: TGTGCCAGCAGCTTTGGATCTAGCACAGATACGCAGTATTTT. It specifies CASSFGSSTDTQYF.